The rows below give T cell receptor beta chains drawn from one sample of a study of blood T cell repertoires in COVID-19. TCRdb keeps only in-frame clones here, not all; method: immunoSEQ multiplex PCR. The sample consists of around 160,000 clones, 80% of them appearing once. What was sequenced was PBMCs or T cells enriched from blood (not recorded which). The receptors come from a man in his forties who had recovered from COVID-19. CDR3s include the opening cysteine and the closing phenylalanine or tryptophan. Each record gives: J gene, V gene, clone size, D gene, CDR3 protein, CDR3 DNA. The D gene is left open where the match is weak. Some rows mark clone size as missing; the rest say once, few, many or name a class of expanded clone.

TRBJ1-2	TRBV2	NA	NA	CASADRPYGYTF	TGTGCCAGCGCCGACAGACCCTATGGCTACACCTTC
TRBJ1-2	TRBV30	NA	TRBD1	CAWATGVGVYGYTF	TGTGCCTGGGCGACAGGGGTAGGGGTCTATGGCTACACCTTC
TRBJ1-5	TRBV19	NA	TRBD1	CASSMGQGLYSNQPQHF	TGTGCCAGTAGTATGGGACAGGGACTTTATAGCAATCAGCCCCAGCATTTT
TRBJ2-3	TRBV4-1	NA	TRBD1	CASSLQGALTDTQYF	TGCGCCAGCAGCCTCCAGGGGGCCCTCACAGATACGCAGTATTTT
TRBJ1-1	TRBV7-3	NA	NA	CASSPDPTRGGPFF	TGTGCCAGCAGTCCCGATCCGACGAGAGGCGGGCCTTTCTTT
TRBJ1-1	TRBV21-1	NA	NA	CASSLLTGGTPSREAFF	TGTGCCAGCAGCTTGCTGACAGGGGGCACCCCCAGTCGAGAAGCTTTCTTT
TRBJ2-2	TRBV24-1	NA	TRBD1	CATRAGTGGPGELFF	TGTGCCACCAGAGCCGGGACAGGGGGCCCCGGGGAGCTGTTTTTT
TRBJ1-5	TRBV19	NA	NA	CASTTVGNQPQHF	TGTGCCAGTACTACTGTCGGGAATCAGCCCCAGCATTTT
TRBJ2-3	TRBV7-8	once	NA	CASSLGGQGSRTDTQYF	TGTGCCAGCAGCTTAGGGGGCCAGGGGTCGAGGACAGATACGCAGTATTTT
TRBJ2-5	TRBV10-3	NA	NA	CAIGGSVQETQYF	TGTGCCATCGGAGGCAGTGTCCAAGAGACCCAGTACTTC